This is a list of T cell receptor beta chains from one sample in a study of T cells in Graves' hyperthyroidism and ophthalmopathy. One entry per CDR3 protein results from TCRdb running MiXCR on the multiplex PCR reads. The sample yields around 500,000 distinct CDR3 sequences, approximately 15% seen once. Input material: blood. These receptors came from a woman younger than 35 with Graves' hyperthyroidism. The conserved cysteine and the conserved F or W are not part of the CDR3 here. D genes are given only for firm matches.

TRBV7-2,TRBJ1-4,NA,ASSLRGMLNEKLF
TRBV18,TRBJ1-5,NA,ASSSYSNQPQH
TRBV6-4,TRBJ1-1,NA,ASRDGKNTEAF
TRBV5-1,TRBJ2-1,TRBD1,ASSLADRRRLDEQF
TRBV2,TRBJ2-7,TRBD1,ASSVDRSYEQY
TRBV27,TRBJ1-5,NA,ASSLWAGGHGNQPQH
TRBV29-1,TRBJ1-1,TRBD1,SFSSGGTTEAF
TRBV12-3/TRBV12-4,TRBJ2-5,TRBD1,ASTPEWTGGKETQY
TRBV5-4,TRBJ1-2,TRBD1,ASSPLRDRANYGYT
TRBV5-1,TRBJ2-7,NA,ASGPDGMTYEQY
TRBV27,TRBJ2-4,TRBD2,ASSPGTSGAQGIQY
TRBV27,TRBJ2-1,TRBD2,ASKTSGATLHNEQF
TRBV6-2/TRBV6-3,TRBJ2-7,NA,ASSYSGAGAYEQY
TRBV27,TRBJ1-2,TRBD1,ASSLSWTGVYGYT
TRBV5-1,TRBJ1-1,NA,ASSLDRTGEAF
TRBV30,TRBJ2-3,NA,AWSVRGKSTDTQY
TRBV4-1,TRBJ1-1,NA,ASSHQTLGNTEAF
TRBV18,TRBJ1-1,NA,ASSYGTVNTEAF
TRBV27,TRBJ2-3,NA,ASCGQFSTDTQY
TRBV27,TRBJ1-5,TRBD1,ASSRTGGANNQPQH
TRBV18,TRBJ1-2,TRBD1,ASSPDRDGYT
TRBV12-3/TRBV12-4,TRBJ1-5,NA,ASSLTYSNQPQH
TRBV2,TRBJ1-5,NA,ASQYRADQPQH
TRBV5-1,TRBJ2-3,TRBD2,ASSLEASGGTDTQY
TRBV10-3,TRBJ1-3,NA,AIIQDQGGNTIY
TRBV4-1,TRBJ1-1,NA,ASSQHLTGNTEAF
TRBV7-2,TRBJ2-3,NA,ASILSADPTDTQY
TRBV11-2,TRBJ1-2,NA,ASSLAAVTSNYGYT
TRBV20-1,TRBJ2-2,TRBD2,SALSGRALSGELF
TRBV18,TRBJ2-1,NA,ASSPGQHNEQF
TRBV5-4,TRBJ2-5,TRBD1,ASTLTGEETQY
TRBV12-3/TRBV12-4,TRBJ2-3,NA,ASSGPYEADTQY
TRBV11-1,TRBJ2-5,NA,ASSAQNQGTEETQY
TRBV6-2/TRBV6-3,TRBJ2-5,NA,ASSYGGTPQY
TRBV3-1,TRBJ1-1,NA,ASNFQGYTEAF
TRBV29-1,TRBJ2-5,TRBD1,SVEDLKTGWETQY
TRBV9,TRBJ2-3,NA,ASSVGPTTDTQY
TRBV6-1,TRBJ2-3,NA,ASSYLPGHRSTDTQY
TRBV20-1,TRBJ2-3,NA,SAPPQLAGDTQY
TRBV11-2,TRBJ2-6,NA,ASSARSGANVLT
TRBV2,TRBJ2-1,NA,ASSADEQF
TRBV5-1,TRBJ1-1,TRBD1,ASFDGGQGGIRFKAF
TRBV19,TRBJ2-2,NA,ASSIGTLNTGELF
TRBV5-6,TRBJ1-3,NA,ASSRDTSGNTIY